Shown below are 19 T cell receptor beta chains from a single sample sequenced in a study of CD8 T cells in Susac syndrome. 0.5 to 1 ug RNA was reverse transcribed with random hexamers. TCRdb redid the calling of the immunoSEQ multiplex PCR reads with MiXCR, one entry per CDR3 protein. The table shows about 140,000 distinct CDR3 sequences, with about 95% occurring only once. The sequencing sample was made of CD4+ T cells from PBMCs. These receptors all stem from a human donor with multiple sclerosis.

CDR3 in DNA: TGTGCCAGCAGCCCGAGCGGGGCTAGCACAGATACGCAGTATTTT. It specifies CASSPSGASTDTQYF. This chain connects TRBV7-6 to TRBJ2-3; TRBD2 agrees at 7 bases. The CDR3 contains 15 residues. After removal of 5 bases from V and 0 bases from J, the junction contained 5 bases not matched to a gene. CDR1 is SGHVS, CDR2 FNYEAQ, per germline.

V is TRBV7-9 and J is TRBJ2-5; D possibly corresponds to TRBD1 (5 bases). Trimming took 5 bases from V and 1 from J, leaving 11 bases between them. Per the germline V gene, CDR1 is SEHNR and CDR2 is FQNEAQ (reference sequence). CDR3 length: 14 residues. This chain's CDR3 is CASSVTEFQETQYF. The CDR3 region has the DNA TGTGCCAGCAGCGTGACAGAGTTCCAAGAGACCCAGTACTTC.

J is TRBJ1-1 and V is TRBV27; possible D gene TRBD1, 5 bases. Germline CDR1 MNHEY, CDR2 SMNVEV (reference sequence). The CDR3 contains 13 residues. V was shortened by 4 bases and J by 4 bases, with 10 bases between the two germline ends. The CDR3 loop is CASSSGFGTEAFF. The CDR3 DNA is TGTGCCAGCAGTTCAGGGTTCGGCACTGAAGCTTTCTTT.

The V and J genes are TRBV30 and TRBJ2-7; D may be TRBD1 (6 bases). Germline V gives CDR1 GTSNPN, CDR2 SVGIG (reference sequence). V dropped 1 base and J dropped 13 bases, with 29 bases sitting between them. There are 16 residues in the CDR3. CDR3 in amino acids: CAWSGDKDRLSYELYF. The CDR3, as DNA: TGTGCCTGGAGTGGGGACAAGGACCGGCTCTCCTACGAGCTCTACTTC.

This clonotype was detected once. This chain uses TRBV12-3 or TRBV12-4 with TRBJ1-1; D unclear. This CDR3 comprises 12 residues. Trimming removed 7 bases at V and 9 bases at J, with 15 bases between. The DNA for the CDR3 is TGTGCCAGCACCTGGGATGTCCCCAAAGCTTTCTTT. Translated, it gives CASTWDVPKAFF.

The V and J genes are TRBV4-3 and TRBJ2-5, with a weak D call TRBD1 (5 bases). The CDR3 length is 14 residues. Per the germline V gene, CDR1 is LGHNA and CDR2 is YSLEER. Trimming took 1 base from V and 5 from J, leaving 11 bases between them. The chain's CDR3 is CASSQGLGRETQYF. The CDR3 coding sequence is TGCGCCAGCAGCCAAGGTCTGGGGCGGGAGACCCAGTACTTC.

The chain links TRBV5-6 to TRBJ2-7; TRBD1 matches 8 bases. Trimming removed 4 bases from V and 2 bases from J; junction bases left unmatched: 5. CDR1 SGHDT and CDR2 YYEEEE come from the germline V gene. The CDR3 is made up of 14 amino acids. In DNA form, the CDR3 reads TGTGCCAGCAGCAGCAGGGGGCTCCCCTACGAGCAGTACTTC. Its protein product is CASSSRGLPYEQYF.

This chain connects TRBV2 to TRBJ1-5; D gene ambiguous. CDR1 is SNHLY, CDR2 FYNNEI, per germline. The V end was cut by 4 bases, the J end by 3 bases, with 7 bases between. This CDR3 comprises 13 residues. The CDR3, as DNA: TGTGCCAGCAGTGCCCGTTTCAATCAGCCCCAGCATTTT. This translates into CASSARFNQPQHF.

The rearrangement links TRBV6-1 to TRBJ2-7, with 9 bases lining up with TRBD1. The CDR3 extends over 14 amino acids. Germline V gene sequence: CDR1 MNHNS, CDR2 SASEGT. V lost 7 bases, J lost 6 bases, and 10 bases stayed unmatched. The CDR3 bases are TGTGCCAGCACCCCGGGACAGGGCCTAACCGAGCAGTACTTC. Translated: CASTPGQGLTEQYF.

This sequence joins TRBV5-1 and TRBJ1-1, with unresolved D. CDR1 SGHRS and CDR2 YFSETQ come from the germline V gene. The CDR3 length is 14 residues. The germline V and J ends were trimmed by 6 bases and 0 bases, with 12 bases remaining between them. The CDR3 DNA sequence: TGCGCCAGCACCATGCCGGGGATGAACACTGAAGCTTTCTTT. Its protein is CASTMPGMNTEAFF.

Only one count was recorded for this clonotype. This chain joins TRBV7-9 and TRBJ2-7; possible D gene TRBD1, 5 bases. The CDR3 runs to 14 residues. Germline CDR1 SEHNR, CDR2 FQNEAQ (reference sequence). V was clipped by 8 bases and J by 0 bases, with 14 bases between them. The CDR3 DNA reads TGTGCCAGCCCAAGACGACAGAGCTCCTACGAGCAGTACTTC. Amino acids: CASPRRQSSYEQYF.

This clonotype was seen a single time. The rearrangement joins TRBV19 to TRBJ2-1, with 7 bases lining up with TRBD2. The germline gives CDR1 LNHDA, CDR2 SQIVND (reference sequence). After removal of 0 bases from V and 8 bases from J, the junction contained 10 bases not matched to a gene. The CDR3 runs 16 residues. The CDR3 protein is CASSIDKMAGRDEQFF. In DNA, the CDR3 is TGTGCCAGTAGTATAGATAAAATGGCAGGGAGGGATGAGCAGTTCTTC.

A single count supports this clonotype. CDR3 DNA: TGCAGTGCTCCATACTACAATGAGCAGTTCTTC. Translating gives CSAPYYNEQFF. This chain joins TRBV20-1 and TRBJ2-1; D is ambiguous. The CDR3 length is 11 residues. Trimming shortened V by 5 bases and J by 3 bases, and 5 bases separated the two germline ends. Germline lookup yields CDR1 DFQATT and CDR2 SNEGSKA (reference sequence).

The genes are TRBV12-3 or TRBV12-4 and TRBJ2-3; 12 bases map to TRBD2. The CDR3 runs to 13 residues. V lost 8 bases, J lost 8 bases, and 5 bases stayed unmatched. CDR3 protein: CASSTSGRATQYF. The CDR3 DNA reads TGTGCCAGCTCGACTAGCGGGAGAGCTACGCAGTATTTT.

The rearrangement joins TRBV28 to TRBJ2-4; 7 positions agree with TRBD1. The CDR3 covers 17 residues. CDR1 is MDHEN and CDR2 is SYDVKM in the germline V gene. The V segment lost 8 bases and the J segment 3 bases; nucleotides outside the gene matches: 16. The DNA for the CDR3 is TGTGCCAGCTCACCACAGGGGCAGGGAATGGTCAAAAACATTCAGTACTTC. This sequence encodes CASSPQGQGMVKNIQYF.

The CDR3 DNA is TGTGCCAGCAGCTTAACCGACGATGAGACCCAGTACTTC. Its translation: CASSLTDDETQYF. This chain links TRBV7-9 with TRBJ2-5; D gene unclear. The length of the CDR3 is 13 residues. In germline, CDR1 is SEHNR, CDR2 FQNEAQ (reference sequence). The V end lost 2 bases, the J end lost 5 bases, and 9 bases lay between the germline ends.

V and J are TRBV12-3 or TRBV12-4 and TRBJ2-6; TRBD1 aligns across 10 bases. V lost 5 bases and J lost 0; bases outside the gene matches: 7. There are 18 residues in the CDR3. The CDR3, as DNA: TGTGCCAGCAGTCCCGGGACAGGGGCCGCCTCTGGGGCCAACGTCCTGACTTTC. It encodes CASSPGTGAASGANVLTF.

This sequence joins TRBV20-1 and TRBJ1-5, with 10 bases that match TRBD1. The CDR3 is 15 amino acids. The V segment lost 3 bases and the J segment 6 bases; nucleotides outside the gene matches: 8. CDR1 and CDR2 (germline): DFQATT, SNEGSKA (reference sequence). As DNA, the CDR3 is TGCAGTGCTAGCCCTAGGGACAGGGGCCCTCAGCCCCAGCATTTT. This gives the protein CSASPRDRGPQPQHF.

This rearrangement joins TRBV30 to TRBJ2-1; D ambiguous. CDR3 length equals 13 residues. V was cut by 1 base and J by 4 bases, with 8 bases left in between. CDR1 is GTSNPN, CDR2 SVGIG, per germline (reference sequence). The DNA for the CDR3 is TGTGCCTGGAGTGGCGGACGGTACAATGAGCAGTTCTTC. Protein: CAWSGGRYNEQFF.